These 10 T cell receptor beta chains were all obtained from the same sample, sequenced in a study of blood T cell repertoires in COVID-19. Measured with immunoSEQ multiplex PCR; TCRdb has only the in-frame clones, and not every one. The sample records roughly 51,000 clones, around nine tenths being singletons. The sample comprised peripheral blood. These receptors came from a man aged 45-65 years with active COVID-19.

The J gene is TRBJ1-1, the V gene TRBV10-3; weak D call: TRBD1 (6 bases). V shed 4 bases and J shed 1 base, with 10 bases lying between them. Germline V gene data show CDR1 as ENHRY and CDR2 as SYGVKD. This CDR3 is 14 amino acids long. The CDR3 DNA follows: TGTGCCATCAGTGGACAAGGGGGGAACACTGAAGCTTTCTTT. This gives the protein CAISGQGGNTEAFF.

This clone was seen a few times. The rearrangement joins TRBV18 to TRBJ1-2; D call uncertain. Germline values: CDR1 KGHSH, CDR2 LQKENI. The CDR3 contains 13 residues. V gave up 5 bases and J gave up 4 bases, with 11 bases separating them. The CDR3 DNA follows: TGTGCCAGCTCATCTCCAACATCCTATGGCTACACCTTC. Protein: CASSSPTSYGYTF.

The CDR3 here is CASSPSAGTGGETQYF. In DNA form, the CDR3 reads TGTGCCAGCAGCCCAAGCGCGGGGACAGGGGGTGAGACCCAGTACTTC. The chain couples TRBV7-2 to TRBJ2-5; 11 bases line up with TRBD1. Germline V gives CDR1 SGHTA, CDR2 FQGNSA. The length of the CDR3 is 16 residues. The V and J ends lost 5 bases and 5 bases, in that order; junction bases with no gene match: 10.

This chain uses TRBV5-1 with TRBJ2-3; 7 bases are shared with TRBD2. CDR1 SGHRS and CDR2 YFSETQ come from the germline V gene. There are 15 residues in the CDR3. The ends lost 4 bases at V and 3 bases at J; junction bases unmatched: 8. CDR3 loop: CASSRAGLLTDTQYF. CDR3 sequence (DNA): TGCGCCAGCAGCCGAGCGGGACTATTAACAGATACGCAGTATTTT.

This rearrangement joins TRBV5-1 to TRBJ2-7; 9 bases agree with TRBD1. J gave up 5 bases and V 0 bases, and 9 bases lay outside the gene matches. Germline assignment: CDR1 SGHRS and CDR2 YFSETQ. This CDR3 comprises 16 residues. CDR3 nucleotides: TGCGCCAGCAGCTTGGACTGGGACAGGGTAGTAGACGAGCAGTACTTC. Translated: CASSLDWDRVVDEQYF.

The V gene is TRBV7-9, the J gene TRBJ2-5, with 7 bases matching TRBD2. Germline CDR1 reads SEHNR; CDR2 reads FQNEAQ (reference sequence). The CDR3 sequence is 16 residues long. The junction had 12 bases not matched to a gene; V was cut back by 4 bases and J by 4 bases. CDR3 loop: CASSYRGLAGAETQYF. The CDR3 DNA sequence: TGTGCCAGCAGCTATAGGGGTCTTGCGGGAGCAGAGACCCAGTACTTC.

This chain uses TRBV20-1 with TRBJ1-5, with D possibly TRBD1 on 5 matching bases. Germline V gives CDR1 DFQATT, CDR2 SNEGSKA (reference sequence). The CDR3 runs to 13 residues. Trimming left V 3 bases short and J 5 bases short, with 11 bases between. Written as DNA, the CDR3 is TGCAGTGCTAGTGGAACGGGGGATCAGCCCCAGCATTTT. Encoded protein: CSASGTGDQPQHF.

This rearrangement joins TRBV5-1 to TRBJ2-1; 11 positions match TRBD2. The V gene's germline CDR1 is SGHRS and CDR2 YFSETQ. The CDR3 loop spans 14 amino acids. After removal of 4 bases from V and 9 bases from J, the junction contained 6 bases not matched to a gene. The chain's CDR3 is CASSLRLAGSEQFF. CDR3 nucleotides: TGCGCCAGCAGCCTCAGACTAGCGGGGTCTGAGCAGTTCTTC.

The CDR3 sequence is CASSQVNSLNEQFF. Here the CDR3 DNA reads TGTGCCAGCAGCCAAGTCAACTCCCTCAATGAGCAGTTCTTC. The gene calls are TRBV3-1 (or the pseudogene TRBV3-2) and TRBJ2-1; no reliable D call. The V end lost 1 base, the J end lost 6 bases, and 10 bases lay between the germline ends. The CDR3 consists of 14 residues. The V gene's germline CDR1 is LGHDT and CDR2 YNNKEL (reference sequence).

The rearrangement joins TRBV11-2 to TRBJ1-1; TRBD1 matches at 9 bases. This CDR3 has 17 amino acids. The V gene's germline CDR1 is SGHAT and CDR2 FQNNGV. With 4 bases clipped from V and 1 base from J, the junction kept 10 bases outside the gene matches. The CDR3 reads CASSSLTSTGGNTEAFF. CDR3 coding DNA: TGTGCCAGCAGCTCACTTACCTCGACAGGGGGGAACACTGAAGCTTTCTTT.